This is a list of T cell receptor beta chains from one sample in a study of T cell repertoires in cytomegalovirus infection. Their recognized antigens are unknown. TCRdb independently ran MiXCR on the reads; one entry per CDR3 protein. The sample shows about 890,000 distinct CDR3 sequences, roughly 30% of them seen only once. Here the sequenced sample was cultured CD8+ T cells from PBMCs, taken from culture after CMV antigen stimulation. The receptors originated from a human donor in good health (CMV status not recorded). Some clones in this sample may be carry-over from other donors' samples. Both conserved end residues are trimmed from each CDR3. Fields, in order: clone size, V gene, CDR3 protein. Size tells how often a clone was seen (once, few, many) or the class of an expanded clone, and some rows leave it out.

size: .
V: TRBV7-2
CDR3: ASSPSGRYNSPLH

size: .
V: TRBV7-4
CDR3: ASSLAQGRSPLH

size: few
V: TRBV6-1
CDR3: ASSEWGLAEETQY

size: .
V: TRBV12-3/TRBV12-4
CDR3: ASLARPYRAF

size: .
V: TRBV7-6
CDR3: ASSLDGKTEAF

size: few
V: TRBV7-2
CDR3: ASSSKGRGQGETQY

size: .
V: TRBV7-6
CDR3: ASSPDRGRRRGTEAF

size: few
V: TRBV9
CDR3: ASSVGGTGHQPQH

size: many
V: TRBV27
CDR3: ASSLTGGVGEAF

size: once
V: TRBV4-1
CDR3: ASSQDGKNTEAF

size: .
V: TRBV27
CDR3: ASSFSGGHTDTQY

size: many
V: TRBV6-2/TRBV6-3
CDR3: ASREYSNQPQH

size: few
V: TRBV27
CDR3: ASSTGRLSYEQY

size: .
V: TRBV12-3/TRBV12-4
CDR3: ASSLNLISGELF